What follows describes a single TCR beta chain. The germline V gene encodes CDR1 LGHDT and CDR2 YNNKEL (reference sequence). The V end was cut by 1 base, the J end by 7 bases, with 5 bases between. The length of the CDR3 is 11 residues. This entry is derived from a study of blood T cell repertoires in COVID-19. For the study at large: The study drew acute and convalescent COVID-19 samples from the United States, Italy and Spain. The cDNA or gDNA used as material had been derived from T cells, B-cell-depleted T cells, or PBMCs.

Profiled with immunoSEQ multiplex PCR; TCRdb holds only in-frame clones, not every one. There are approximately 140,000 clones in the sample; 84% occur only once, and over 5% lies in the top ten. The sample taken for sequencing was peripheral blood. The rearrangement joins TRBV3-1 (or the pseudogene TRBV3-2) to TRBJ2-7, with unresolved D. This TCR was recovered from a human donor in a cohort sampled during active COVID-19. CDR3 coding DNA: TGTGCCAGCAGCCAAGTCACAGAGCAGTACTTC. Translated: CASSQVTEQYF.